The next 24 T cell receptor beta chains were all read from a single sample in a study of cytomegalovirus exposure and HLA in healthy donors. PCR used 60 Vbeta primers and 13 Jbeta primers. The repertoire was sequenced with immunoSEQ multiplex PCR; TCRdb's copy has only in-frame clones and lacks some. The sample records 110,000 or so clones, roughly four fifths being singletons. Sequences were obtained from PBMCs. Every receptor here comes from a middle-aged man in good health and CMV-seropositive.

The V gene is TRBV5-5, the J gene TRBJ2-3; D is uncertain. Germline CDR1 and CDR2: SGHKS and YYEKEE (reference sequence). Deletions cut 4 bases from V and 2 bases from J, with 8 bases between. CDR3 size: 13 residues. This CDR3 reads CASSHRATDTQYF. CDR3 nucleotide sequence: TGTGCCAGCAGCCATCGAGCCACAGATACGCAGTATTTT.

The V and J genes are TRBV27 and TRBJ2-7; D unresolved. This CDR3 comprises 12 residues. Trimming pared 8 bases from V and 1 base from J, leaving 9 bases between. Germline CDR1 reads MNHEY; CDR2 reads SMNVEV (reference sequence). The DNA of the CDR3 is TGTGCCAGCTCAGACAATTCCTACGAGCAGTACTTC. Its translation: CASSDNSYEQYF.

The chain carries TRBV7-2 and TRBJ2-1; tentative D call: TRBD2 (6 bases). The CDR3 spans 13 residues. Germline V gene lookup returns CDR1 SGHTA and CDR2 FQGNSA. Trimming removed 4 bases at V and 8 bases at J, with 12 bases between. The CDR3 bases are TGTGCCAGCAGCTACGGTTGGGAGGATGAGCAGTTCTTC. Translating it yields CASSYGWEDEQFF.

J is TRBJ2-3 and V is TRBV29-1; the D gene is possibly TRBD2 (7 bases). The V gene's germline CDR1 is SQVTM and CDR2 ANQGSEA. Deletions cut 4 bases from V and 1 base from J, with 15 bases between. The CDR3 consists of 15 residues. CDR3 region: CSVVGGAEGTDTQYF. As DNA, the CDR3 is TGCAGCGTTGTGGGGGGGGCGGAAGGCACAGATACGCAGTATTTT.

The chain recombines TRBV28 with TRBJ2-5, with 9 bases identical to TRBD1. The DNA end favors TRBJ2-7, so the J call may be wrong. The CDR3 is 15 amino acids. Germline V gene data show CDR1 as MDHEN and CDR2 as SYDVKM. CDR3 nucleotide sequence: TGTGCCAGCAGTTCGTCCGGGACAGGGACCTACGAGCAGTACTTC. It codes for CASSSSGTGTYEQYF.

This sequence joins TRBV1 and TRBJ2-1; the table names TRBD2, a call not compared with the DNA. TRBV1 is a pseudogene. The CDR3 totals 16 residues. This CDR3 reads CTSSLVGTSASFEQFF. CDR3 nucleotide sequence: TGCACCAGCAGCCTCGTCGGGACTAGCGCATCATTTGAGCAGTTCTTC.

V is TRBV2 and J is TRBJ2-1; D is perhaps TRBD2 (7 bases). The V gene's germline CDR1 is SNHLY and CDR2 FYNNEI. The CDR3 has 14 residues. Trimming left V 8 bases short and J 7 bases short, with 18 bases between. DNA for the CDR3: TGTGCCAGCTCCCCGGGGGGCATTTTAAATGAGCAGTTCTTC. Protein sequence: CASSPGGILNEQFF. Filled out from reference TRBV2 and TRBJ2-1, the complete variable domain reads EPEVTQTPSHQVTQMGQEVILRCVPISNHLYFYWYRQILGQKVEFLVSFYNNEISEKSEIFDDQFSVERPDGSNFTLKIRSTKLEDSAMYFCASSPGGILNEQFFGPGTRLTVL.

This clone was counted a single time. The chain couples TRBV19 to TRBJ2-3, with D perhaps matching TRBD2 (6 bases). This CDR3 has 13 amino acids. With 3 bases removed from V and 4 bases from J, the gap between germline ends came to 8 bases. Germline V CDR1 and CDR2: LNHDA, SQIVND (reference sequence). DNA for the CDR3: TGTGCCAGTAGTATGACGGGGGCAGATACGCAGTATTTT. Translating gives CASSMTGADTQYF.

The gene calls are TRBV5-1 and TRBJ2-5, with D perhaps matching TRBD2 (6 bases). The CDR3 contains 12 residues. V dropped 2 bases and J dropped 7 bases, with 9 bases sitting between them. Germline-derived CDR1 and CDR2 are SGHRS and YFSETQ. The CDR3 nucleotides read TGCGCCAGCAGCTTCCGGCGGGGGACCCAGTACTTC. Its protein product is CASSFRRGTQYF.

This clone was observed a single time. This chain connects TRBV28 to TRBJ2-7, with D perhaps matching TRBD2 (6 bases). The CDR3 contains 12 residues. CDR1 is MDHEN, CDR2 SYDVKM, per germline. Trimming left V 5 bases short and J 4 bases short, with 9 bases between. The DNA for the CDR3 is TGTGCCAGCAGTCGGACTACTTACGAGCAGTACTTC. Protein sequence: CASSRTTYEQYF.

The gene calls are TRBV6-5 and TRBJ1-1, with D perhaps matching TRBD1 (5 bases). V was cut by 8 bases and J by 4 bases, with 17 bases left in between. Germline lookup yields CDR1 MNHEY and CDR2 SVGAGI. The CDR3 loop spans 14 amino acids. The CDR3 sequence is CASGPMGQTTEAFF. The CDR3 DNA reads TGTGCCAGCGGCCCAATGGGGCAGACCACTGAAGCTTTCTTT.

The genes are TRBV9 and TRBJ2-7; no firm D call. V dropped 0 bases and J dropped 1 base, with 11 bases sitting between them. There are 15 residues in the CDR3. Germline V gene sequence: CDR1 SGDLS, CDR2 YYNGEE. CDR3 bases: TGTGCCAGCAGCGTAGCGGCGGCAGAATCCTACGAGCAGTACTTC. Protein: CASSVAAAESYEQYF.

A note on this clone: Sequence at one end of the junction differs from germline and may be a read error. This chain connects TRBV7-7 to TRBJ2-1; D is possibly TRBD2 (5 bases). The CDR3 runs 16 residues. CDR1 and CDR2 from the germline V gene are SSHAT and FNYEAQ (reference sequence). CDR3 loop: CASSPSGRVRENEQFF. The CDR3 DNA follows: TGTGCTAGCAGCCCATCCGGCCGGGTACGGGAAAATGAGCAGTTCTTC.

This rearrangement joins TRBV7-9 to TRBJ2-1; D is perhaps TRBD2 (5 bases). Germline V gene sequence: CDR1 SEHNR, CDR2 FQNEAQ (reference sequence). This CDR3 is 16 amino acids long. The ends were cut back, 4 bases at V and 0 bases at J, with 13 bases in the middle. In nucleotides, the CDR3 is TGTGCCAGCAGCTACCTGATAGGGAGCTCCTACAATGAGCAGTTCTTC. Translation: CASSYLIGSSYNEQFF. The variable domain in full, completed from reference TRBV7-9 and TRBJ2-1, reads DTGVSQNPRHKITKRGQNVTFRCDPISEHNRLYWYRQTLGQGPEFLTYFQNEAQLEKSRLLSDRFSAERPKGSFSTLEIQRTEQGDSAMYLCASSYLIGSSYNEQFFGPGTRLTVL.

The chain couples TRBV4-1 to TRBJ2-7; D is ambiguous. Deletions cut 0 bases from V and 2 bases from J, with 8 bases between. CDR1 and CDR2 (germline): MGHRA, YSYEKL. CDR3 length: 14 residues. The CDR3 bases are TGCGCCAGCAGCCAAGACACTGAGACCTACGAGCAGTACTTC. Its translation: CASSQDTETYEQYF.

CDR3 bases: TGTGCCAGCAGCGTAGGGGGACAGGCCGGCTCCGAGCAGTACTTC. It encodes CASSVGGQAGSEQYF. The J gene is TRBJ2-7, the V gene TRBV9; 8 positions match TRBD1. J lost 6 bases, V lost 0 bases, and 8 bases had no gene match. This CDR3 is 15 amino acids long. Germline V gene sequence: CDR1 SGDLS, CDR2 YYNGEE. The full variable domain, with the rest looked up from reference TRBV9 and TRBJ2-7, is DSGVTQTPKHLITATGQRVTLRCSPRSGDLSVYWYQQSLDQGLQFLIQYYNGEERAKGNILERFSAQQFPDLHSELNLSSLELGDSALYFCASSVGGQAGSEQYFGPGTRLTVT.

V is TRBV6-6 and J is TRBJ1-2; 7 bases agree with TRBD1. This CDR3 is 15 amino acids long. Trimming at V came to 7 bases and at J to 4 bases, leaving 12 bases not matched to a gene. The germline gives CDR1 MNHNY, CDR2 SVGAGI (reference sequence). CDR3 amino acids: CASTTGAPTLYGYTF. The CDR3 DNA sequence: TGTGCCAGCACAACAGGGGCTCCCACCCTCTATGGCTACACCTTC.

The chain employs TRBV4-1 and TRBJ2-1, with D possibly being TRBD2 (6 bases). V lost 1 base and J 2 bases, leaving 9 bases between the germline ends. The CDR3 loop spans 15 amino acids. The germline V gene has CDR1 MGHRA and CDR2 YSYEKL. CDR3 bases: TGCGCCAGCAGCCAAGCGGGAGCCCCCTACAATGAGCAGTTCTTC. It is translated as CASSQAGAPYNEQFF.

The chain links TRBV5-1 to TRBJ2-1; D perhaps matches TRBD1 (5 bases). CDR3 length equals 14 residues. The V and J ends lost 0 bases and 7 bases respectively, with 11 bases between them. CDR1 SGHRS and CDR2 YFSETQ come from the germline V gene. The CDR3 nucleotides read TGCGCCAGCAGCTTGGAAGGTGGACATAATGAGCAGTTCTTC. This sequence encodes CASSLEGGHNEQFF.

This chain connects TRBV10-3 to TRBJ2-7; weak D call: TRBD1 (6 bases). Looked up from germline, CDR1 is ENHRY and CDR2 is SYGVKD. The CDR3 covers 12 residues. The germline V and J ends were trimmed by 6 bases and 7 bases, with 13 bases remaining between them. Here the CDR3 reads CAISEGQREQYF. CDR3 sequence (DNA): TGTGCCATCAGCGAGGGACAACGTGAGCAGTACTTC.

This clone was recorded a few times. An end of the junction differs from the germline gene, which may be a read error. The chain is built from TRBV4-1 and TRBJ2-1; 8 bases fit TRBD2. The germline CDR1 and CDR2 sequences are MGHRA and YSYEKL. This CDR3 contains 14 residues. The CDR3 DNA sequence: TGCGCCAGCAGCCAAGAACCTAGCGGGCCTGGAATGGTCTTC. Its protein is CASSQEPSGPGMVF.

The chain uses TRBV12-5 and TRBJ2-3; TRBD2 is a possible D gene (5 bases). V was trimmed by 4 bases and J by 6 bases, leaving 5 bases between them. Germline V gives CDR1 LGHNT, CDR2 FRNRAP. The CDR3 loop spans 11 amino acids. CDR3: CASGSGDTQYF. As DNA, the CDR3 is TGTGCTAGTGGTTCGGGGGATACGCAGTATTTT.

The chain recombines TRBV5-8 with TRBJ2-7, with 8 bases lining up with TRBD1. The ends lost 6 bases at V and 5 bases at J; junction bases unmatched: 13. The CDR3 sequence is 15 residues long. From germline, CDR1 is SGHTS and CDR2 YDEGEE. The CDR3 DNA reads as TGTGCCAGCACCTCCCCCGGGACAGGCTTAAACGAGCAGTACTTC. Amino acids: CASTSPGTGLNEQYF.

The chain employs TRBV9 and TRBJ2-2; 9 nucleotides agree with TRBD1. Looked up from germline, CDR1 is SGDLS and CDR2 is YYNGEE. Unmatched junction bases numbered 6, after V lost 4 bases and J lost 5 bases. The CDR3 contains 15 residues. CDR3 residues: CASSLRTGATGELFF. The CDR3 DNA reads TGTGCCAGCAGCCTTCGGACAGGGGCAACCGGGGAGCTGTTTTTT.